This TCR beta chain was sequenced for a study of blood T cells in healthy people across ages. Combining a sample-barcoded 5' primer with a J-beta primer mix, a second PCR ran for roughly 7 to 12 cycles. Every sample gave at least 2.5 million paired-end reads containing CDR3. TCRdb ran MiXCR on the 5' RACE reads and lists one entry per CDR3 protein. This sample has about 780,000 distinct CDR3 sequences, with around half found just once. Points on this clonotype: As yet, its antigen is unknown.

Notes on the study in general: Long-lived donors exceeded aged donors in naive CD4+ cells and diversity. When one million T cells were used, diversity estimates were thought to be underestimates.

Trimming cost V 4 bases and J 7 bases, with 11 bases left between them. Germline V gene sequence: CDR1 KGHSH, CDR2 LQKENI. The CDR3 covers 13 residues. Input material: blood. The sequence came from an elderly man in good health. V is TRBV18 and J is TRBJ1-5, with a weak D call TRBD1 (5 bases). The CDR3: CASSRDWGQPQHF. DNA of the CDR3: TGTGCCAGCTCACGAGACTGGGGGCAGCCCCAGCATTTT.